Listed here are 28 T cell receptor beta chains from one sample, sequenced in a study of T cells in Graves' hyperthyroidism and ophthalmopathy. Amplification targeted TCR beta CDR3 regions from RNA transcripts. Primed by the HTBI set, a first-round RT-PCR was run on the TCR CDR3. TCRdb reprocessed the multiplex PCR reads via MiXCR and lists one record per CDR3 protein. Of fewer than 350,000 distinct CDR3 sequences listed, 15% to 20% are singletons. The specimen sequenced was blood. The origin of the receptors is a woman aged 45-59 years with Graves' hyperthyroidism.

The V and J genes are TRBV5-4 and TRBJ1-2; 7 bases agree with TRBD1. Looked up from germline, CDR1 is SGHNT and CDR2 is YYREEE (reference sequence). CDR3 length: 14 amino acids. Losses at the gene ends were 4 bases for V and 0 bases for J; bases not matched to a gene: 3. CDR3 in amino acids: CASSAGQANYGYTF. The CDR3 DNA sequence: TGTGCCAGCAGCGCAGGACAGGCTAACTATGGCTACACCTTC. Together with reference TRBV5-4 and TRBJ1-2, the CDR3 gives the full variable domain: ETGVTQSPTHLIKTRGQQVTLRCSSQSGHNTVSWYQQALGQGPQFIFQYYREEENGRGNFPPRFSGLQFPNYSSELNVNALELDDSALYLCASSAGQANYGYTFGSGTRLTVV.

This clonotype was recorded many times. The chain recombines TRBV11-2 with TRBJ2-5; D is perhaps TRBD2 (6 bases). The germline V gene encodes CDR1 SGHAT and CDR2 FQNNGV. Trimming cost V 5 bases and J 4 bases, with 17 bases left between them. The CDR3 spans 15 residues. The CDR3 spells CASSGTLDRRETQYF. CDR3 in DNA: TGTGCCAGCAGCGGGACTCTAGACAGAAGAGAGACCCAGTACTTC. Full variable domain (missing parts from reference TRBV11-2 and TRBJ2-5): EAGVAQSPRYKIIEKRQSVAFWCNPISGHATLYWYQQILGQGPKLLIQFQNNGVVDDSQLPKDRFSAERLKGVDSTLKIQPAKLEDSAVYLCASSGTLDRRETQYFGPGTRLLVL.

The gene calls are TRBV27 and TRBJ1-5; 8 positions agree with TRBD1. V was pared by 6 bases and J by 7 bases, with 2 bases of the junction left unmatched. The length of the CDR3 is 12 residues. Germline V gene data show CDR1 as MNHEY and CDR2 as SMNVEV (reference sequence). The CDR3 coding sequence is TGTGCCAGCAGACAGGGGGGCCAGCCCCAGCATTTT. Protein: CASRQGGQPQHF.

This clonotype was detected only a few times. The V call is TRBV20-1, the J call TRBJ1-1, with D perhaps matching TRBD1 (5 bases). Germline values: CDR1 DFQATT, CDR2 SNEGSKA (reference sequence). Trimming stripped 2 bases from V and 7 bases from J, with 14 bases between. This CDR3 has 13 amino acids. The CDR3 loop is CSARLLGEIEAFF. CDR3 DNA: TGCAGTGCTAGACTTTTAGGGGAGATTGAAGCTTTCTTT.

The chain employs TRBV10-3 and TRBJ1-6; TRBD1 might be the D (5 bases). V was trimmed by 0 bases and J by 4 bases, leaving 10 bases between them. In germline, CDR1 is ENHRY, CDR2 SYGVKD. This CDR3 has 16 residues. This chain's CDR3 is CAISESMGGYNSPLHF. The CDR3 region has the DNA TGTGCCATCAGTGAGTCGATGGGGGGGTATAATTCACCCCTCCACTTT.

J is TRBJ2-5 and V is TRBV6-1; D gene ambiguous. This CDR3 spans 10 amino acids. Trimming took 10 bases from V and 6 from J, leaving 9 bases between them. Germline V gene lookup returns CDR1 MNHNS and CDR2 SASEGT. The CDR3 here is CATRTKTQYF. CDR3 coding DNA: TGTGCCACCCGGACCAAGACCCAGTACTTC.

This clonotype was seen only a few times. V usage is TRBV10-3 and J usage is TRBJ1-2, with D possibly matching TRBD1 (6 bases). V was clipped by 4 bases and J by 6 bases, with 15 bases between them. Germline CDR1 ENHRY, CDR2 SYGVKD. This CDR3 region has 14 residues. The CDR3 loop reads CAISAGGGFDGYTF. DNA for the CDR3: TGTGCCATCAGTGCCGGAGGGGGATTCGATGGCTACACCTTC.

This clonotype occurred many times. This sequence joins TRBV12-3 or TRBV12-4 and TRBJ1-2; D is unclear. The CDR3 is made up of 15 amino acids. V shed 4 bases and J shed 1 base, with 13 bases lying between them. The DNA of the CDR3 is TGTGCCAGCAGTTATTCCGAACAGCTTAACTATGGCTACACCTTC. Amino acids: CASSYSEQLNYGYTF.

This clonotype was picked up a small number of times. The rearrangement links TRBV12-3 or TRBV12-4 to TRBJ2-4; D is tentatively TRBD1 or TRBD2 (5 bases each). The V gene lost 6 bases and the J gene lost 0 bases, with 12 bases spanning the gap. There are 15 residues in the CDR3. CDR3 sequence reads: CASRSTGRAKNIQYF. CDR3 nucleotide sequence: TGTGCCAGCAGGTCCACGGGACGAGCCAAAAACATTCAGTACTTC.

About this clonotype: Just one base apart from a much larger clone, this may be a read error. The J gene is TRBJ2-7, the V gene TRBV27; either TRBD1 or TRBD2 may fit D (5 bases each). Germline loops: CDR1 MNHEY, CDR2 SMNVEV (reference sequence). V dropped 5 bases and J dropped 2 bases, with 10 bases sitting between them. The CDR3 is 13 residues long. In nucleotides, the CDR3 is TGTGCCAGCAGTGGGACGCCCCCCTACGAGCAGTACTTC. It translates to CASSGTPPYEQYF.

This clonotype appeared many times. This rearrangement joins TRBV27 to TRBJ2-1; TRBD2 matches at 12 bases. Trimming removed 7 bases from V and 6 bases from J; junction bases left unmatched: 13. The CDR3 is 17 residues long. Per germline, CDR1 MNHEY and CDR2 SMNVEV (reference sequence). The CDR3, as DNA: TGTGCCAGCACCCCCTTTTTGAGGGGACTAGCGGGCAATGAGCAGTTCTTC. Its protein product is CASTPFLRGLAGNEQFF.

The chain carries TRBV2 and TRBJ2-1; D is unclear. CDR3 length: 12 amino acids. The germline gives CDR1 SNHLY, CDR2 FYNNEI. V lost 8 bases, J lost 13 bases, and 18 bases lay in between. The CDR3 here is CASLERSGEQFF. Written as DNA, the CDR3 is TGTGCCAGCCTCGAACGATCGGGCGAACAGTTCTTC.

In its sample, this clonotype was seen many times. The chain has TRBV11-2 and TRBJ2-3; D call uncertain. The CDR3 has 15 amino acids. The germline V and J ends were trimmed by 5 bases and 2 bases, with 14 bases remaining between them. Germline loops: CDR1 SGHAT, CDR2 FQNNGV. The CDR3 nucleotides are TGTGCCAGCAGCCCACACCCGGACGACACAGATACGCAGTATTTT. This encodes CASSPHPDDTDTQYF.

In regard to this clonotype: A much larger clone differs from this one at a single base, so this may be a read error. The gene calls are TRBV5-1 and TRBJ1-1; unclear D gene. This CDR3 contains 13 residues. Germline assignment: CDR1 SGHRS and CDR2 YFSETQ. CDR3 bases: TGCGCCAGCAGAGCAGGTCCGAACACTGAAGCTTCCTTT. Translating gives CASRAGPNTEASF. Full variable domain (rest looked up from reference TRBV5-1 and TRBJ1-1): KAGVTQTPRYLIKTRGQQVTLSCSPISGHRSVSWYQQTPGQGLQFLFEYFSETQRNKGNFPGRFSGRQFSNSRSEMNVSTLELGDSALYLCASRAGPNTEASFGQGTRLTVV.

CDR3 coding DNA: TGTGCCAGCTCACCACCGGGTACAGGGATGCAAGAGACCCAGTACTTC. Its translation is CASSPPGTGMQETQYF. This chain uses TRBV18 with TRBJ2-5; D is possibly TRBD1 (6 bases). CDR3 length equals 16 residues. Trimming removed 0 bases at V and 2 bases at J, with 13 bases between. CDR1 is KGHSH, CDR2 LQKENI, per germline.

Only a few counts were recorded for this clonotype. This rearrangement joins TRBV30 to TRBJ1-4; TRBD1 matches 9 bases. The trim removed 7 bases at V and 8 bases at J, leaving 8 bases unmatched. This CDR3 contains 13 residues. CDR1 is GTSNPN and CDR2 is SVGIG in the germline V gene (reference sequence). The CDR3 coding sequence is TGTGCCTCCTCCGGGACAGGGTACGAAAAACTGTTTTTT. Translation gives CASSGTGYEKLFF. Full variable domain (missing parts from reference TRBV30 and TRBJ1-4): SQTIHQWPATLVQPVGSPLSLECTVEGTSNPNLYWYRQAAGRGLQLLFYSVGIGQISSEVPQNLSASRPQDRQFILSSKKLLLSDSGFYLCASSGTGYEKLFFGSGTQLSVL.

This clonotype was seen a handful of times. The chain employs TRBV9 and TRBJ1-6, with D possibly matching TRBD1 (6 bases). Germline V gene lookup returns CDR1 SGDLS and CDR2 YYNGEE. The V end was cut by 0 bases, the J end by 13 bases, with 17 bases between. The CDR3 extends over 15 amino acids. CDR3 sequence (DNA): TGTGCCAGCAGCGTAGTTGGAGACAGGAAGGTTCCCCTCCACTTT. Its protein is CASSVVGDRKVPLHF.

This clonotype was seen at least ten times. The chain employs TRBV3-1 and TRBJ2-7; the match to TRBD2 covers 7 bases. The V gene end was trimmed by 2 bases and the J gene end by 2 bases; junction bases not matched to a gene: 3. The CDR3 sequence is 14 residues long. Germline-derived CDR1 and CDR2 are LGHDT and YNNKEL (reference sequence). Here the CDR3 reads CASSQFLAAYEQYF. CDR3 bases: TGTGCCAGCAGCCAATTCCTAGCGGCCTACGAGCAGTACTTC.

This clonotype was seen only a few times. The chain combines TRBV7-8 with TRBJ2-7, with 12 bases matching TRBD2. This CDR3 contains 17 residues. Germline V gene data show CDR1 as SGHVS and CDR2 as FQNEAQ. Trimming removed 1 base from V and 2 bases from J; junction bases left unmatched: 6. CDR3 protein: CASSLDPSGGGTYEQYF. In DNA, the CDR3 is TGTGCCAGCAGCTTAGACCCTAGCGGGGGGGGAACCTACGAGCAGTACTTC.

This clonotype was observed at least ten times. The chain combines TRBV11-2 with TRBJ1-1; TRBD1 might be the D (6 bases). Trimming took 5 bases from V and 7 from J, leaving 11 bases between them. The V gene's germline CDR1 is SGHAT and CDR2 FQNNGV. The CDR3 is made up of 12 amino acids. The CDR3 here is CASSPGQHEAFF. CDR3 nucleotide sequence: TGTGCCAGCAGCCCTGGACAGCATGAAGCTTTCTTT.

This clonotype was observed a handful of times. V is TRBV30 and J is TRBJ2-3; no clear D. Trimming removed 1 base at V and 0 bases at J, with 5 bases between. This CDR3 comprises 13 residues. Germline V CDR1 and CDR2: GTSNPN, SVGIG (reference sequence). In DNA form, the CDR3 reads TGTGCCTGGAGTGCTGGGAGCACAGATACGCAGTATTTT. This encodes CAWSAGSTDTQYF.

This clonotype was seen ten or more times. The chain links TRBV24-1 to TRBJ1-2; D unclear. CDR1 KGHDR and CDR2 SFDVKD come from the germline V gene. The CDR3 consists of 14 residues. Trimming left V 2 bases short and J 1 base short, with 7 bases between. DNA for the CDR3: TGTGCCACCAGTGATTCTGGTAGTAACTATGGCTACACCTTC. Translating gives CATSDSGSNYGYTF.

This chain joins TRBV20-1 and TRBJ2-1; no reliable D call. Trimming cost V 0 bases and J 0 bases, with 9 bases left between them. From germline, CDR1 is DFQATT and CDR2 SNEGSKA (reference sequence). CDR3 size: 15 residues. The CDR3 nucleotides read TGCAGTGCTAGAGATCAAGGGCGCTCCTACAATGAGCAGTTCTTC. It is translated as CSARDQGRSYNEQFF.

This clonotype has a count of ten or more. This chain joins TRBV6-6 and TRBJ2-5; D gene unclear. This CDR3 has 14 residues. Per germline, CDR1 MNHNY and CDR2 SVGAGI (reference sequence). V lost 0 bases to trimming and J lost 4 bases, with 9 bases between them. The CDR3, as DNA: TGTGCCAGCAGTTACTCGTACTGGGGAGAGACCCAGTACTTC. This sequence encodes CASSYSYWGETQYF.

The sample holds many counts of this clonotype. The chain is built from TRBV28 and TRBJ2-7; D possibly uses TRBD1 or TRBD2 (5 bases each). V lost 6 bases and J lost 3, with 12 bases in between. CDR1 and CDR2 (germline): MDHEN, SYDVKM. The CDR3 loop spans 13 amino acids. The CDR3 bases are TGTGCCAGCAGCCTCGGGACCTACTACGAGCAGTACTTC. This codes for CASSLGTYYEQYF.

This clonotype was counted at least ten times. The gene calls are TRBV12-3 or TRBV12-4 and TRBJ2-1, with D perhaps being TRBD1 or TRBD2 (5 bases each). This CDR3 contains 12 residues. V gave up 1 base and J gave up 10 bases, with 8 bases separating them. The CDR3 DNA reads as TGTGCCAGCAGTTTAGTGGGGACCGAGCAGTTCTTC. It specifies CASSLVGTEQFF.

This CDR3 is CASSLEGPGTGSLTF. The CDR3 DNA reads TGTGCCAGCAGCTTAGAAGGGCCCGGGACAGGGTCTCTCACCTTC. The chain has TRBV7-9 and TRBJ1-2; the match to TRBD1 covers 9 bases. Losses at the gene ends were 1 base for V and 13 bases for J; bases not matched to a gene: 13. The CDR3 has 15 residues. Germline CDR1 reads SEHNR; CDR2 reads FQNEAQ (reference sequence).

The chain has TRBV7-9 and TRBJ1-2; 7 positions agree with TRBD1. Germline assignment: CDR1 SEHNR and CDR2 FQNEAQ (reference sequence). This CDR3 has 15 residues. Trimming took 2 bases from V and 6 from J; bases not matched to a gene: 9. The CDR3 region has the DNA TGTGCCAGCAGCTTACTAGCCGACAGGGTGGATGGCTACACCTTC. As protein: CASSLLADRVDGYTF.